The 31 T cell receptor beta chains reported below all come from one sample, sequenced in a study of blood T cells in healthy people across ages (dated by TCRdb to about 2015). The library relied on 5' RACE. For sequencing, an Illumina HiSeq 2500 was employed. A second roughly 7 to 12 cycle PCR used a sample-barcoded 5' primer and a J-beta primer mix. In-frame beta chains were kept once TCRdb had trimmed the public reads at Q25 with fastp and called clones with MiXCR. Identical CDR3 proteins give one entry, which carries the most common genes and DNA. This sample comprises about 1.8 million distinct CDR3 sequences, roughly 49% of them detected only once. 2.1% of the sample rests with the top ten. The sequencing input was blood. The receptors originated from a middle-aged woman in good health.

The chain recombines TRBV6-2 or TRBV6-3 with TRBJ2-7, with D unresolved. The J call may not be correct, given that the DNA end is closer to TRBJ2-5. The CDR3 loop spans 15 amino acids. Germline assignment: CDR1 MNHEY and CDR2 SVGEGT. CDR3 in amino acids: CASSYSRQLEETQYF. For the CDR3, the DNA is TGTGCCAGCAGTTACTCGAGACAACTCGAGGAGACCCAGTACTTC.

The rearrangement joins TRBV6-6 to TRBJ1-5, with TRBD1 as a possible D gene (5 bases). Germline V gene lookup returns CDR1 MNHNY and CDR2 SVGAGI (reference sequence). The length of the CDR3 is 16 residues. Trimming removed 4 bases from V and 0 bases from J, with 13 bases in between. The CDR3 DNA follows: TGTGCCAGCAGTTTTTGGGGGGACCTTAGCAATCAGCCCCAGCATTTT. It yields the protein CASSFWGDLSNQPQHF.

The chain is built from TRBV6-5 and TRBJ2-5, with D tentatively TRBD1 (6 bases). CDR1 is MNHEY and CDR2 is SVGAGI in the germline V gene. The CDR3 is 14 amino acids. Trimming took 3 bases from V and 4 from J, leaving 12 bases between them. CDR3 residues: CASSYGGVRETQYF. The CDR3 DNA is TGTGCCAGCAGTTATGGGGGCGTCCGAGAGACCCAGTACTTC.

The rearrangement joins TRBV11-2 to TRBJ2-7; D perhaps matches TRBD1 (5 bases). Germline V CDR1 and CDR2: SGHAT, FQNNGV. Trimming pared 5 bases from V and 6 bases from J, leaving 14 bases between. The CDR3 is made up of 13 amino acids. The CDR3 here is CASSPSQGAEQYF. CDR3 DNA sequence: TGTGCCAGCAGCCCAAGTCAGGGTGCCGAGCAGTACTTC.

This clonotype was counted between two and nine times. The CDR3 here is CASSLATQPQHF. The CDR3 bases are TGTGCCAGCAGCTTAGCTACTCAGCCCCAGCATTTT. This rearrangement joins TRBV7-2 to TRBJ1-5, with D unresolved. V was trimmed by 0 bases and J by 6 bases, leaving 3 bases between them. The V gene's germline CDR1 is SGHTA and CDR2 FQGNSA. The CDR3 has 12 amino acids.

This chain connects TRBV12-3 or TRBV12-4 to TRBJ1-4, with D unresolved. The CDR3 consists of 11 residues. V shed 3 bases and J shed 16 bases, with 12 bases lying between them. The CDR3 spells CASSFGSDEFF. DNA for the CDR3: TGTGCCAGCAGTTTCGGGAGCGACGAGTTTTTT.

The chain recombines TRBV5-1 with TRBJ2-7, with TRBD2 as a possible D gene (5 bases). Trimming took off 1 base at V and 7 bases at J, with 21 bases between the two ends. The CDR3 consists of 16 residues. Germline V gives CDR1 SGHRS, CDR2 YFSETQ. The CDR3 bases are TGCGCCAGCAGCTTGAGCCCCGGGGTGGGGTACAATGAGCAGTACTTC. Its translation: CASSLSPGVGYNEQYF.

The gene calls are TRBV28 and TRBJ2-5, with TRBD1 matching over 9 bases. The V gene end was trimmed by 3 bases and the J gene end by 5 bases; junction bases not matched to a gene: 7. Germline V gene sequence: CDR1 MDHEN, CDR2 SYDVKM. The CDR3 spans 15 residues. The CDR3 sequence is CASSLLGTGWETQYF. DNA of the CDR3: TGTGCCAGCAGTTTGCTGGGGACAGGGTGGGAGACCCAGTACTTC.

The chain is built from TRBV7-9 and TRBJ2-5; 8 bases fit TRBD1. V trimming: 1 base; J trimming: 2 bases; junction bases outside the gene matches: 6. The CDR3 runs to 16 residues. Germline assignment: CDR1 SEHNR and CDR2 FQNEAQ (reference sequence). Here the CDR3 reads CASSLGQGLGQETQYF. The CDR3 DNA sequence: TGTGCCAGCAGCTTAGGACAGGGGCTTGGACAAGAGACCCAGTACTTC. Full variable domain (outside the CDR3, taken from reference TRBV7-9 and TRBJ2-5): DTGVSQNPRHKITKRGQNVTFRCDPISEHNRLYWYRQTLGQGPEFLTYFQNEAQLEKSRLLSDRFSAERPKGSFSTLEIQRTEQGDSAMYLCASSLGQGLGQETQYFGPGTRLLVL.

Only one count was recorded for this clonotype. V is TRBV4-1 and J is TRBJ2-5, with D unresolved. Judging by the DNA end, TRBJ2-7 fits better; the J call may be wrong. The germline CDR1 and CDR2 sequences are MGHRA and YSYEKL. This CDR3 spans 13 amino acids. The CDR3 here is CASSQSEVSEQYF. The CDR3 DNA is TGCGCCAGCAGCCAATCGGAAGTTAGCGAGCAGTACTTC.

This chain uses TRBV6-2 or TRBV6-3 with TRBJ2-7, with TRBD1 identical over 7 bases. CDR1 MNHEY and CDR2 SVGEGT come from the germline V gene. CDR3 length: 15 residues. The trim removed 6 bases at V and 3 bases at J, leaving 11 bases unmatched. The CDR3 coding sequence is TGTGCCAGCAGGAGTCGAGGGGGCGCGGGCTACGAGCAGTACTTC. Translating it yields CASRSRGGAGYEQYF.

The chain joins TRBV15 to TRBJ1-2; no clear D. V was clipped by 2 bases and J by 8 bases, with 15 bases between them. CDR3 length equals 14 residues. Per germline, CDR1 LNHNV and CDR2 YYDKDF (reference sequence). Here the CDR3 DNA reads TGTGCCACCAGCAGACAGGAGGTTAGGCTAGGCTACACCTTC. It codes for CATSRQEVRLGYTF.

The genes are TRBV5-1 and TRBJ2-4; unclear D gene. The DNA end favors TRBJ2-7, so the J call may be wrong. CDR3 size: 15 residues. Germline loops: CDR1 SGHRS, CDR2 YFSETQ. CDR3 in amino acids: CASSPVGTASYEQYF. For the CDR3, the DNA is TGCGCCAGCAGCCCGGTTGGCACGGCCTCCTACGAGCAGTACTTC.

The J gene is TRBJ2-5, the V gene TRBV7-2; 8 nucleotides match TRBD1. The germline V gene has CDR1 SGHTA and CDR2 FQGNSA. The CDR3 has 15 residues. The V segment lost 4 bases and the J segment 5 bases; nucleotides outside the gene matches: 9. This CDR3 is CASSSDRAPPETQYF. In nucleotides, the CDR3 is TGTGCCAGCAGCTCGGACAGGGCCCCGCCGGAGACCCAGTACTTC.

As for this clonotype: The junction shows a germline mismatch at one end, possibly a read error. V gene TRBV25-1 combines with J gene TRBJ2-5; D not certain. Germline assignment: CDR1 MGHDK and CDR2 SYGVNS. The CDR3 extends over 15 amino acids. In DNA form, the CDR3 reads TGTGCCAGCAGTGAATCAGGCTACAGAGAAGAGGCCCAGTACTTC. It codes for CASSESGYREEAQYF.

This rearrangement joins TRBV27 to TRBJ1-4; D is undetermined. Germline V lookup: CDR1 MNHEY, CDR2 SMNVEV (reference sequence). V gave up 2 bases and J gave up 5 bases, with 15 bases separating them. This CDR3 contains 16 residues. The DNA of the CDR3 is TGTGCCAGCAGTTTAAATTCGTTGGTAGGGAATGAAAAACTGTTTTTT. It encodes CASSLNSLVGNEKLFF.

The chain couples TRBV6-5 to TRBJ1-6, with 8 bases identical to TRBD1. There are 15 residues in the CDR3. Germline loops: CDR1 MNHEY, CDR2 SVGAGI. V dropped 2 bases and J dropped 5; count of bases not matched to a gene: 2. The CDR3 spells CASSYGDRNNSPLHF. CDR3 in DNA: TGTGCCAGCAGTTACGGGGACAGGAATAATTCACCCCTCCACTTT.

The genes are TRBV27 and TRBJ2-3; 13 positions agree with TRBD2. With 5 bases clipped from V and 3 bases from J, the junction kept 5 bases outside the gene matches. The CDR3 consists of 16 residues. From germline, CDR1 is MNHEY and CDR2 SMNVEV (reference sequence). The CDR3 DNA reads as TGTGCCAGCAGTACTAGCGGGGGGGCTACTACAGATACGCAGTATTTT. Amino acid sequence: CASSTSGGATTDTQYF.

This clonotype was seen more than once but under ten times. This chain links TRBV20-1 with TRBJ2-4; D not resolved. V lost 6 bases, J lost 0 bases, and 9 bases lay in between. CDR1 and CDR2 from the germline V gene are DFQATT and SNEGSKA (reference sequence). The CDR3 consists of 13 residues. In DNA, the CDR3 is TGCAGTGCCACACGGGTAGCCAAAAACATTCAGTACTTC. It yields the protein CSATRVAKNIQYF.

The chain links TRBV6-6 to TRBJ1-2; the D gene is possibly TRBD1 (5 bases). The ends were cut back, 6 bases at V and 4 bases at J, with 12 bases in the middle. This CDR3 is built from 13 residues. Germline loops: CDR1 MNHNY, CDR2 SVGAGI (reference sequence). The CDR3 spells CASRMGGPYGYTF. Written as DNA, the CDR3 is TGTGCCAGCAGGATGGGGGGTCCCTATGGCTACACCTTC.

The rearrangement joins TRBV12-3 or TRBV12-4 to TRBJ2-2; no firm D call. V lost 1 base and J lost 8, with 14 bases in between. The CDR3 totals 15 residues. CDR3 sequence: CASSLDPSRRGELFF. The CDR3 DNA is TGTGCCAGCAGTTTAGACCCCTCGAGGAGAGGGGAGCTGTTTTTT.

The genes are TRBV14 and TRBJ2-3; a possible D gene is TRBD1 (5 bases). In germline, CDR1 is SGHDN, CDR2 FVKESK. Between the trimmed V and J ends, which lost 6 bases and 7 bases, there was a span of 14 bases. The CDR3 has 13 residues. CDR3 amino acids: CASRGKGRNTQYF. DNA of the CDR3: TGTGCCAGCAGGGGAAAGGGGCGGAATACGCAGTATTTT.

This clonotype was seen once. A read error may be the cause here, since a much bigger clone is one base away. The chain carries TRBV7-6 and TRBJ2-1, with TRBD2 matching over 7 bases. CDR3 length: 13 residues. CDR1 and CDR2 from the germline V gene are SGHVS and FNYEAQ. Germline trimming cut 7 bases from V and 7 bases from J; bases unmatched to any gene: 7. The DNA for the CDR3 is TGTGCCAGCAACGGTGGGAGGGCAAATGAGCAGTTCTTC. It is translated as CASNGGRANEQFF.

This chain joins TRBV15 and TRBJ2-3; unclear D gene. Between the trimmed V and J ends, which lost 11 bases and 4 bases, there was a span of 10 bases. The germline V gene has CDR1 LNHNV and CDR2 YYDKDF (reference sequence). This CDR3 has 11 amino acids. This CDR3 reads CAVLKADTQYF. The DNA for the CDR3 is TGTGCCGTCTTAAAAGCAGATACGCAGTATTTT. The full variable domain, rest sourced from reference TRBV15 and TRBJ2-3, is DAMVIQNPRYQVTQFGKPVTLSCSQTLNHNVMYWYQQKSSQAPKLLFHYYDKDFNNEADTPDNFQSRRPNTSFCFLDIRSPGLGDTAMYLCAVLKADTQYFGPGTRLTVL.

The J gene is TRBJ2-1, the V gene TRBV24-1, with 12 bases matching TRBD2. The trim removed 3 bases at V and 5 bases at J, leaving 4 bases unmatched. The germline V gene encodes CDR1 KGHDR and CDR2 SFDVKD. This CDR3 is 16 amino acids long. The CDR3 loop reads CATSDPRLAGDNEQFF. The CDR3 DNA reads as TGTGCCACCAGTGATCCACGACTAGCGGGGGACAATGAGCAGTTCTTC.

This rearrangement joins TRBV12-3 or TRBV12-4 to TRBJ1-2; 9 bases fit TRBD1. The V and J ends lost 6 bases and 5 bases, in that order; junction bases with no gene match: 7. This CDR3 is built from 14 residues. The CDR3 nucleotides read TGTGCCAGCAGCCGGGGACAGGGCGTATATGGCTACACCTTC. This sequence encodes CASSRGQGVYGYTF.

This clonotype was seen more than once but under ten times. The rearrangement uses TRBV2 and TRBJ2-1; TRBD2 matches 10 bases. Losses at the gene ends were 4 bases for V and 9 bases for J; bases not matched to a gene: 12. The CDR3 is made up of 16 amino acids. The germline gives CDR1 SNHLY, CDR2 FYNNEI. CDR3 sequence reads: CASSGRTSGSSGEQFF. The CDR3, as DNA: TGTGCCAGCAGTGGGAGGACTAGCGGATCATCCGGTGAGCAGTTCTTC.

V gene TRBV4-2 combines with J gene TRBJ2-1; 7 nucleotides line up with TRBD2. The CDR3 is 16 amino acids. CDR1 is LGHNA, CDR2 YNFKEQ, per germline. V was pared by 0 bases and J by 5 bases, with 7 bases of the junction left unmatched. The CDR3 sequence: CASSQDWLAENNEQFF. Written as DNA, the CDR3 is TGTGCCAGCAGCCAAGATTGGCTAGCGGAGAACAATGAGCAGTTCTTC.

This clonotype was counted a few times. The chain combines TRBV7-2 with TRBJ1-2; TRBD1 matches 7 bases. Looked up from germline, CDR1 is SGHTA and CDR2 is FQGNSA. CDR3 length equals 13 residues. Unmatched junction bases numbered 2, after V lost 4 bases and J lost 3 bases. The DNA of the CDR3 is TGTGCCAGCAGCTCCAGGGGGTACTATGGCTACACCTTC. Amino acids: CASSSRGYYGYTF.

The rearrangement joins TRBV20-1 to TRBJ1-1, with TRBD1 as a possible D gene (6 bases). Germline V gene data show CDR1 as DFQATT and CDR2 as SNEGSKA (reference sequence). The CDR3 loop spans 14 amino acids. V shed 6 bases and J shed 4 bases, with 18 bases lying between them. CDR3 in amino acids: CSATQQGRGTEAFF. The CDR3 coding sequence is TGCAGTGCGACACAACAGGGTAGAGGCACTGAAGCTTTCTTT.

The V and J genes are TRBV7-3 and TRBJ2-1, with D unclear. Germline CDR1 SGHTA, CDR2 FQGTGA. V was trimmed by 4 bases and J by 7 bases, leaving 8 bases between them. The CDR3 consists of 12 residues. The chain's CDR3 is CASSSKQNEQFF. CDR3 sequence (DNA): TGTGCCAGCAGCTCAAAGCAAAATGAGCAGTTCTTC.